Listed below are T cell receptor beta chains from one sample, sequenced in a study of T-cell reconstitution after alpha-beta-depleted transplantation in children. TCRdb re-derived calls from the PCR reads in MiXCR, one entry per CDR3 protein. The sample carries approximately 1,000,000 distinct CDR3 sequences, roughly 29% recorded once. The specimen comprised PBMCs, mostly from graft donor cells, sampled 360 days after TCRalphabeta/CD19-depleted stem cell transplant. All receptors derive from a boy less than two years old who had a stem cell transplant for SCID, so the T cells may come from the graft donor. Both conserved end residues are part of each CDR3. Fields, in order: V gene, clone size, CDR3 length, J gene, D gene, CDR3 protein, CDR3 DNA. The D gene is left open where the match is weak. Where a row states a size, it is once, few, many or the class of an expanded clone; other rows omit it.

V: TRBV20-1
size: .
length: 13
J: TRBJ1-5
D: .
CDR3: CSVKGQINQPQHF
DNA: TGCAGTGTGAAAGGACAGATCAATCAGCCCCAGCATTTT

V: TRBV20-1
size: .
length: 14
J: TRBJ1-3
D: .
CDR3: CSAAYGPSGNTIYF
DNA: TGCAGTGCTGCCTATGGGCCCTCTGGAAACACCATATATTTT

V: TRBV6-1
size: few
length: 15
J: TRBJ2-7
D: .
CDR3: CASKPGDTGAYEQYF
DNA: TGTGCCAGCAAACCAGGGGACACCGGAGCCTACGAGCAGTACTTC

V: TRBV20-1
size: .
length: 14
J: TRBJ2-2
D: TRBD1
CDR3: CSARDRGTAGELFF
DNA: TGCAGTGCCCGGGACAGGGGAACGGCCGGGGAGCTGTTTTTT

V: TRBV12-3/TRBV12-4
size: once
length: 15
J: TRBJ2-2
D: TRBD2
CDR3: CASSLRTSYSGELFF
DNA: TGTGCCAGCAGTTTGCGGACTAGCTATTCCGGGGAGCTGTTTTTT

V: TRBV5-6
size: .
length: 13
J: TRBJ1-1
D: .
CDR3: CASSSDSYTEAFF
DNA: TGTGCCAGCAGCTCGGACAGCTACACTGAAGCTTTCTTT

V: TRBV5-1
size: .
length: 13
J: TRBJ2-2
D: .
CDR3: CATRLVGAGELFF
DNA: TGCGCCACGCGACTAGTCGGGGCCGGGGAGCTGTTTTTT

V: TRBV27
size: .
length: 14
J: TRBJ2-7
D: .
CDR3: CASSQGDGPYEQYF
DNA: TGTGCCAGCAGTCAAGGGGACGGTCCCTACGAGCAGTACTTC

V: TRBV29-1
size: .
length: 15
J: TRBJ2-1
D: .
CDR3: CSAARQEPFYNEQFF
DNA: TGCAGCGCCGCCCGACAAGAGCCGTTTTACAATGAGCAGTTCTTC

V: TRBV29-1
size: .
length: 17
J: TRBJ1-2
D: TRBD1
CDR3: CSVEDIPGQGVSGGYTF
DNA: TGCAGCGTTGAAGATATACCCGGACAGGGGGTTAGTGGCGGCTACACCTTC

V: TRBV5-1
size: .
length: 15
J: TRBJ2-4
D: .
CDR3: CASSAGGGRENIQYF
DNA: TGCGCCAGCAGCGCCGGCGGAGGGCGCGAAAACATTCAGTACTTC

V: TRBV12-3/TRBV12-4
size: .
length: 14
J: TRBJ2-2
D: .
CDR3: CASSLARDTGELFF
DNA: TGTGCCAGCAGTTTAGCGCGGGACACCGGGGAGCTGTTTTTT

V: TRBV20-1
size: .
length: 14
J: TRBJ2-2
D: TRBD2
CDR3: CSARLAGVAGELFF
DNA: TGCAGTGCAAGACTAGCGGGGGTAGCCGGGGAGCTGTTTTTT

V: TRBV5-1
size: few
length: 14
J: TRBJ2-1
D: .
CDR3: CASSGLAWDNEQFF
DNA: TGCGCCAGCAGCGGGCTAGCGTGGGACAATGAGCAGTTCTTC

V: TRBV4-3
size: few
length: 13
J: TRBJ2-3
D: .
CDR3: CASSQGLIDTQYF
DNA: TGCGCCAGCAGCCAAGGCTTAATAGATACGCAGTATTTT

V: TRBV5-1
size: .
length: 14
J: TRBJ2-7
D: .
CDR3: CASSFVGLPYEQYF
DNA: TGCGCCAGCAGCTTTGTGGGTCTCCCCTACGAGCAGTACTTC

V: TRBV4-3
size: few
length: 20
J: TRBJ1-2
D: TRBD1
CDR3: CASSQGGIADRLTSNYGYTF
DNA: TGCGCCAGCAGCCAAGGTGGGATTGCGGACAGGCTGACTTCTAACTATGGCTACACCTTC

V: TRBV7-9
size: few
length: 15
J: TRBJ1-2
D: .
CDR3: CASSPPLRANYGYTF
DNA: TGTGCCAGCAGCCCTCCCCTCCGAGCTAACTATGGCTACACCTTC

V: TRBV3-1
size: .
length: 15
J: TRBJ2-7
D: .
CDR3: CASSDGPHSSYEQYF
DNA: TGTGCCAGCAGCGACGGCCCCCACAGCTCCTACGAGCAGTACTTC

V: TRBV19
size: few
length: 16
J: TRBJ2-5
D: TRBD2
CDR3: CASSQPLASALGTQYF
DNA: TGTGCCAGTAGTCAGCCACTAGCGTCTGCTTTGGGGACCCAGTACTTC

V: TRBV6-2/TRBV6-3
size: few
length: 16
J: TRBJ2-5
D: TRBD2
CDR3: CASSYTLAGEQETQYF
DNA: TGTGCCAGCAGTTACACCCTAGCGGGGGAGCAAGAGACCCAGTACTTC

V: TRBV29-1
size: few
length: 12
J: TRBJ2-5
D: .
CDR3: CSVDEPQGTQYF
DNA: TGCAGCGTTGACGAGCCCCAGGGGACCCAGTACTTC

V: TRBV12-3/TRBV12-4
size: .
length: 15
J: TRBJ2-7
D: .
CDR3: CASSLGLFAGYEQYF
DNA: TGTGCCAGCAGTTTAGGACTTTTTGCGGGGTACGAGCAGTACTTC

V: TRBV7-7
size: .
length: 14
J: TRBJ2-5
D: .
CDR3: CASSLGLREETQYF
DNA: TGTGCCAGCAGCTTAGGGTTGAGGGAAGAGACCCAGTACTTC

V: TRBV6-1
size: .
length: 15
J: TRBJ1-5
D: TRBD1
CDR3: CASSLQGAGNQPQHF
DNA: TGTGCCAGCAGTCTTCAGGGGGCCGGCAATCAGCCCCAGCATTTT

V: TRBV20-1
size: .
length: 13
J: TRBJ1-1
D: .
CDR3: CSAEDSRNTEAFF
DNA: TGCAGTGCCGAGGACAGCCGGAACACTGAAGCTTTCTTT

V: TRBV18
size: .
length: 16
J: TRBJ1-4
D: .
CDR3: CASSPNRTETNEKLFF
DNA: TGTGCCAGCTCACCTAACCGGACGGAAACTAATGAAAAACTGTTTTTT

V: TRBV10-3
size: few
length: 12
J: TRBJ2-3
D: TRBD2
CDR3: CAIGGGTDTQYF
DNA: TGTGCCATCGGCGGGGGAACAGATACGCAGTATTTT

V: TRBV12-3/TRBV12-4
size: many
length: 13
J: TRBJ2-1
D: TRBD1
CDR3: CASSPDRGNEQFF
DNA: TGTGCCAGCAGTCCCGACAGGGGCAATGAGCAGTTCTTC

V: TRBV7-9
size: few
length: 16
J: TRBJ1-1
D: TRBD1
CDR3: CASSSPRTGLNTEAFF
DNA: TGTGCCAGCAGCTCACCCAGGACAGGACTGAACACTGAAGCTTTCTTT

V: TRBV4-1
size: few
length: 14
J: TRBJ1-2
D: .
CDR3: CASSPLAADYGYTF
DNA: TGCGCCAGCAGCCCCCTAGCAGCGGACTATGGCTACACCTTC

V: TRBV12-3/TRBV12-4
size: .
length: 14
J: TRBJ2-7
D: .
CDR3: CASSGTPAGYEQYF
DNA: TGTGCCAGCAGCGGGACCCCAGCAGGCTACGAGCAGTACTTC

V: TRBV12-3/TRBV12-4
size: .
length: 15
J: TRBJ2-3
D: TRBD2
CDR3: CASSPKGLAGGTQYF
DNA: TGTGCCAGCAGTCCCAAAGGACTAGCGGGGGGCACGCAGTATTTT

V: TRBV19
size: .
length: 15
J: TRBJ2-2
D: TRBD1
CDR3: CASRPTGTRTGELFF
DNA: TGTGCCAGTCGCCCGACAGGGACCAGAACCGGGGAGCTGTTTTTT

V: TRBV4-2
size: few
length: 14
J: TRBJ2-7
D: .
CDR3: CASSQGRGDYEQYF
DNA: TGTGCCAGCAGCCAAGGCCGGGGAGACTACGAGCAGTACTTC

V: TRBV20-1
size: .
length: 13
J: TRBJ1-2
D: .
CDR3: CSANAWGLYGYTF
DNA: TGCAGTGCTAATGCGTGGGGACTCTATGGCTACACCTTC

V: TRBV20-1
size: few
length: 12
J: TRBJ2-1
D: TRBD2
CDR3: CSAPLAGYEQFF
DNA: TGCAGTGCTCCCCTAGCGGGTTATGAGCAGTTCTTC

V: TRBV12-3/TRBV12-4
size: .
length: 15
J: TRBJ2-1
D: .
CDR3: CASSLLARLYNEQFF
DNA: TGTGCCAGCAGTTTATTGGCAAGACTCTACAATGAGCAGTTCTTC

V: TRBV7-8
size: .
length: 14
J: TRBJ1-4
D: TRBD1
CDR3: CASSSDRGSKKLFF
DNA: TGTGCCAGCAGCTCGGACAGGGGGAGTAAAAAACTGTTTTTT

V: TRBV18
size: few
length: 16
J: TRBJ2-1
D: .
CDR3: CASSPLGSGSYNEQFF
DNA: TGTGCCAGCTCCCCTTTGGGGTCGGGCTCCTACAATGAGCAGTTCTTC

V: TRBV20-1
size: few
length: 13
J: TRBJ1-4
D: .
CDR3: CSTGGATNEKLFF
DNA: TGCAGTACCGGGGGGGCAACTAATGAAAAACTGTTTTTT

V: TRBV29-1
size: .
length: 12
J: TRBJ2-5
D: .
CDR3: CSVAARKETQYF
DNA: TGCAGCGTTGCGGCCCGCAAAGAGACCCAGTACTTC

V: TRBV11-2
size: once
length: 14
J: TRBJ2-1
D: .
CDR3: CASSSTPSLDEQFF
DNA: TGTGCCAGCAGCTCAACCCCTAGCTTGGATGAGCAGTTCTTC

V: TRBV5-1
size: few
length: 13
J: TRBJ1-6
D: .
CDR3: CASSDPFHSPLHF
DNA: TGCGCCAGCAGCGACCCTTTCCATTCACCCCTCCACTTT

V: TRBV6-6
size: many
length: 13
J: TRBJ1-1
D: .
CDR3: CATLRTQYTEAFF
DNA: TGTGCCACCCTCCGGACACAATACACTGAAGCTTTCTTT